A selection of T cell receptor beta chains follows, all from one sample in a study of identifying expanded T cells in peripheral blood. Sequenced by immunoSEQ multiplex PCR; TCRdb stores in-frame clones only, minus some. The data hold some 90,000 clones, with approximately 90% observed a single time. The sample was blood. The receptors come from a person aged 18-70 years in good health. CDR3s include the opening cysteine and the closing phenylalanine or tryptophan. The D gene is left open where the match is weak. The listing skips clone size in some rows; elsewhere it reads once, few, many or a size class.

j_gene: TRBJ1-4
v_gene: TRBV7-9
abundance: .
d_gene: .
CDR3aa: CASSLGAGLEGEKLFF
CDR3nt: TGTGCCAGCAGCTTGGGGGCAGGCCTTGAAGGAGAAAAACTGTTTTTT

j_gene: TRBJ1-4
v_gene: TRBV5-4
abundance: .
d_gene: .
CDR3aa: CASSRGSLGTTNEKLFF
CDR3nt: TGTGCCAGCAGCCGGGGGAGCCTGGGGACAACTAATGAAAAACTGTTTTTT

j_gene: TRBJ2-2
v_gene: TRBV5-1
abundance: .
d_gene: TRBD1
CDR3aa: CARRRDREATGELFF
CDR3nt: TGCGCCAGGAGACGGGACAGGGAGGCCACCGGGGAGCTGTTTTTT

j_gene: TRBJ2-3
v_gene: TRBV5-1
abundance: .
d_gene: .
CDR3aa: CASSLMRASTDTQYF
CDR3nt: TGCGCCAGCAGCTTGATGAGGGCAAGCACAGATACGCAGTATTTT

j_gene: TRBJ1-1
v_gene: TRBV11-2
abundance: few
d_gene: .
CDR3aa: CASSLGARNTEAFF
CDR3nt: TGTGCCAGCAGCTTAGGGGCGAGGAACACTGAAGCTTTCTTT

j_gene: TRBJ2-1
v_gene: TRBV4-3
abundance: .
d_gene: .
CDR3aa: CASSQDSGEDEQFF
CDR3nt: TGCGCCAGCAGCCAAGATTCCGGGGAGGATGAGCAGTTCTTC

j_gene: TRBJ2-7
v_gene: TRBV5-1
abundance: .
d_gene: .
CDR3aa: CASSLAGGPSYEQYF
CDR3nt: TGCGCCAGCAGCTTGGCCGGGGGGCCGTCCTACGAGCAGTACTTC

j_gene: TRBJ2-7
v_gene: TRBV13
abundance: .
d_gene: TRBD1
CDR3aa: CASSPHSTGGYEQYF
CDR3nt: TGTGCCAGCAGCCCCCACTCGACAGGGGGCTACGAGCAGTACTTC

j_gene: TRBJ2-1
v_gene: TRBV28
abundance: .
d_gene: TRBD2
CDR3aa: CASSFLAGGVNEQFF
CDR3nt: TGTGCCAGCAGTTTCCTAGCGGGGGGGGTCAATGAGCAGTTCTTC

j_gene: TRBJ1-2
v_gene: TRBV6-5
abundance: .
d_gene: .
CDR3aa: CASSSAGYRTGYTF
CDR3nt: TGTGCCAGCAGTTCCGCAGGGTATCGGACAGGCTACACCTTC

j_gene: TRBJ2-1
v_gene: TRBV19
abundance: .
d_gene: TRBD1
CDR3aa: CASSNRGRRSEQFF
CDR3nt: TGTGCCAGTAGTAACAGGGGGCGGCGGAGTGAGCAGTTCTTC

j_gene: TRBJ1-1
v_gene: TRBV28
abundance: .
d_gene: .
CDR3aa: CASSPRGGSTEAFF
CDR3nt: TGTGCCAGCAGTCCCCGTGGGGGCAGCACTGAAGCTTTCTTT

j_gene: TRBJ2-3
v_gene: TRBV13
abundance: .
d_gene: TRBD2
CDR3aa: CASSPAGGGGSTDTQYF
CDR3nt: TGTGCCAGCAGCCCGGCGGGGGGCGGGGGGAGCACAGATACGCAGTATTTT

j_gene: TRBJ2-1
v_gene: TRBV5-4
abundance: .
d_gene: TRBD2
CDR3aa: CASSLDVTSAMYEQFF
CDR3nt: TGTGCCAGCAGCTTGGACGTGACTAGCGCTATGTATGAGCAGTTCTTC

j_gene: TRBJ1-5
v_gene: TRBV11-1
abundance: .
d_gene: .
CDR3aa: CASSPLTGTPSNQPQHF
CDR3nt: TGTGCCAGCAGCCCTCTCACAGGGACTCCCAGCAATCAGCCCCAGCATTTT

j_gene: TRBJ2-1
v_gene: TRBV11-2
abundance: once
d_gene: TRBD1
CDR3aa: CASSPRTGVYNEQFF
CDR3nt: TGTGCCAGCAGCCCCCGCACAGGGGTCTACAATGAGCAGTTCTTC

j_gene: TRBJ2-5
v_gene: TRBV15
abundance: .
d_gene: TRBD2
CDR3aa: CATSRALGGGIETQYF
CDR3nt: TGTGCCACCAGCAGAGCTCTCGGCGGGGGGATCGAGACCCAGTACTTC

j_gene: TRBJ2-7
v_gene: TRBV28
abundance: .
d_gene: .
CDR3aa: CASSWLGPSYEQYF
CDR3nt: TGTGCCAGCAGCTGGTTGGGCCCCTCCTACGAGCAGTACTTC

j_gene: TRBJ2-7
v_gene: TRBV7-2
abundance: .
d_gene: TRBD2
CDR3aa: CASSLAAGSWGGEQYF
CDR3nt: TGTGCCAGCAGCTTAGCGGCGGGCAGCTGGGGGGGTGAGCAGTACTTC

j_gene: TRBJ1-1
v_gene: TRBV25-1
abundance: .
d_gene: .
CDR3aa: CASRREEDLVAEAFF
CDR3nt: TGTGCCAGCAGGAGGGAGGAGGACCTTGTAGCTGAAGCTTTCTTT

j_gene: TRBJ1-6
v_gene: TRBV6-6
abundance: .
d_gene: .
CDR3aa: CATAGAYNSPLHF
CDR3nt: TGTGCCACCGCGGGGGCCTATAATTCACCCCTCCACTTT

j_gene: TRBJ2-3
v_gene: TRBV28
abundance: .
d_gene: TRBD1
CDR3aa: CASSSWTGGMSDTQYF
CDR3nt: TGTGCCAGCAGTTCGTGGACAGGTGGGATGTCAGATACGCAGTATTTT

j_gene: TRBJ2-5
v_gene: TRBV7-2
abundance: .
d_gene: .
CDR3aa: CASSLQGETQYF
CDR3nt: TGTGCCAGCAGCCTACAGGGTGAGACCCAGTACTTC

j_gene: TRBJ1-2
v_gene: TRBV7-9
abundance: once
d_gene: .
CDR3aa: CASSYGQMHYGYTF
CDR3nt: TGTGCCAGCAGCTACGGACAGATGCACTATGGCTACACCTTC

j_gene: TRBJ1-4
v_gene: TRBV19
abundance: once
d_gene: TRBD1
CDR3aa: CASSIANGQGSNEKLFF
CDR3nt: TGTGCCAGTAGTATAGCGAATGGACAGGGTTCTAATGAAAAACTGTTTTTT

j_gene: TRBJ1-2
v_gene: TRBV2
abundance: .
d_gene: TRBD1
CDR3aa: CASTPDRNYGYTF
CDR3nt: TGTGCCAGCACCCCGGACAGGAACTATGGCTACACCTTC

j_gene: TRBJ1-6
v_gene: TRBV4-3
abundance: .
d_gene: .
CDR3aa: CASSQSSYNSPLHF
CDR3nt: TGCGCCAGCAGCCAAAGCTCCTATAATTCACCCCTCCACTTT

j_gene: TRBJ1-2
v_gene: TRBV28
abundance: .
d_gene: .
CDR3aa: CASGRRVDYGYTF
CDR3nt: TGTGCCTCCGGAAGGAGGGTTGACTATGGCTACACCTTC

j_gene: TRBJ1-5
v_gene: TRBV1
abundance: .
d_gene: .
CDR3aa: CTSSPPAWLGQYQPQHF
CDR3nt: TGCACCAGCAGCCCCCCTGCGTGGCTGGGACAATATCAGCCCCAGCATTTT

j_gene: TRBJ2-2
v_gene: TRBV6-1
abundance: once
d_gene: .
CDR3aa: CASSAQGHTGELFF
CDR3nt: TGTGCCAGCAGTGCGCAGGGACACACCGGGGAGCTGTTTTTT

j_gene: TRBJ2-7
v_gene: TRBV13
abundance: .
d_gene: TRBD2
CDR3aa: CASSSQLAGGPNSYEQYF
CDR3nt: TGTGCCAGCAGCTCTCAACTAGCGGGGGGTCCTAACTCCTACGAGCAGTACTTC

j_gene: TRBJ2-7
v_gene: TRBV7-2
abundance: .
d_gene: TRBD1
CDR3aa: CASSFNRGDEQYF
CDR3nt: TGTGCCAGCAGCTTCAACAGGGGAGACGAGCAGTACTTC

j_gene: TRBJ2-1
v_gene: TRBV18
abundance: .
d_gene: .
CDR3aa: CASSSTYNEQFF
CDR3nt: TGTGCCAGCTCATCGACCTACAATGAGCAGTTCTTC

j_gene: TRBJ1-5
v_gene: TRBV15
abundance: once
d_gene: TRBD1
CDR3aa: CATSSGGVNQPQHF
CDR3nt: TGTGCCACCAGCTCAGGGGGGGTAAATCAGCCCCAGCATTTT

j_gene: TRBJ2-3
v_gene: TRBV10-3
abundance: once
d_gene: .
CDR3aa: CAIAVGAGANTDTQYF
CDR3nt: TGTGCCATAGCAGTTGGGGCGGGGGCGAACACAGATACGCAGTATTTT

j_gene: TRBJ1-3
v_gene: TRBV13
abundance: once
d_gene: .
CDR3aa: CASSGSSGNTIYF
CDR3nt: TGTGCCAGCAGTGGAAGCTCTGGAAACACCATATATTTT

j_gene: TRBJ1-1
v_gene: TRBV4-1
abundance: once
d_gene: .
CDR3aa: CASSQDKGLNTEAFF
CDR3nt: TGCGCCAGCAGCCAAGATAAAGGGCTGAACACTGAAGCTTTCTTT

j_gene: TRBJ2-7
v_gene: TRBV7-2
abundance: .
d_gene: .
CDR3aa: CASSLLWDPSYEQYF
CDR3nt: TGTGCCAGCAGCCTACTATGGGACCCTTCCTACGAGCAGTACTTC

j_gene: TRBJ2-3
v_gene: TRBV4-3
abundance: .
d_gene: TRBD2
CDR3aa: CASSHRTSGGNVGADTQYF
CDR3nt: TGCGCCAGCAGCCACCGAACTAGCGGGGGGAATGTTGGGGCAGATACGCAGTATTTT

j_gene: TRBJ1-3
v_gene: TRBV5-1
abundance: .
d_gene: TRBD1
CDR3aa: CASSPGTGLGAIYF
CDR3nt: TGCGCCAGCAGCCCGGGGACAGGCCTCGGGGCCATATATTTT

j_gene: TRBJ1-2
v_gene: TRBV4-3
abundance: few
d_gene: .
CDR3aa: CASSQDKRRYGYTF
CDR3nt: TGCGCCAGCAGCCAAGATAAGAGGCGCTATGGCTACACCTTC

j_gene: TRBJ2-5
v_gene: TRBV18
abundance: .
d_gene: TRBD1
CDR3aa: CASSPLEQGVLGEETQYF
CDR3nt: TGTGCCAGCTCACCGTTAGAACAGGGGGTTTTAGGAGAAGAGACCCAGTACTTC

j_gene: TRBJ1-2
v_gene: TRBV4-2
abundance: .
d_gene: TRBD1
CDR3aa: CASSRQTLVTGGNYGYTF
CDR3nt: TGTGCCAGCAGCCGACAAACCCTCGTGACAGGGGGTAACTATGGCTACACCTTC

j_gene: TRBJ1-5
v_gene: TRBV30
abundance: .
d_gene: .
CDR3aa: CAWSPANSNQPQHF
CDR3nt: TGTGCCTGGAGCCCCGCCAATAGCAATCAGCCCCAGCATTTT

j_gene: TRBJ1-6
v_gene: TRBV4-3
abundance: .
d_gene: .
CDR3aa: CASSQDLPQGSPLHF
CDR3nt: TGCGCCAGCAGCCAAGATCTACCCCAAGGTTCACCCCTCCACTTT

j_gene: TRBJ1-4
v_gene: TRBV5-6
abundance: .
d_gene: .
CDR3aa: CASSLKEEFGEKLFF
CDR3nt: TGTGCCAGCAGCTTGAAAGAGGAATTTGGGGAAAAACTGTTTTTT

j_gene: TRBJ2-1
v_gene: TRBV11-2
abundance: .
d_gene: TRBD1
CDR3aa: CASSSRTGTSSYNEQFF
CDR3nt: TGTGCCAGCAGCTCCCGGACAGGGACGAGCTCCTACAATGAGCAGTTCTTC

j_gene: TRBJ2-1
v_gene: TRBV11-3
abundance: .
d_gene: TRBD2
CDR3aa: CASNNGGGAPLFF
CDR3nt: TGTGCCAGCAATAACGGCGGGGGAGCCCCCTTGTTCTTC

j_gene: TRBJ1-1
v_gene: TRBV15
abundance: .
d_gene: .
CDR3aa: CATSEGTANTEAFF
CDR3nt: TGTGCCACCAGCGAAGGGACGGCTAACACTGAAGCTTTCTTT

j_gene: TRBJ2-5
v_gene: TRBV12-5
abundance: .
d_gene: .
CDR3aa: CASGQKGTQYF
CDR3nt: TGTGCTAGTGGCCAAAAAGGGACCCAGTACTTC

j_gene: TRBJ2-3
v_gene: TRBV9
abundance: .
d_gene: TRBD2
CDR3aa: CASSIAGAPADTQYF
CDR3nt: TGTGCCAGCAGTATAGCGGGGGCCCCCGCAGATACGCAGTATTTT